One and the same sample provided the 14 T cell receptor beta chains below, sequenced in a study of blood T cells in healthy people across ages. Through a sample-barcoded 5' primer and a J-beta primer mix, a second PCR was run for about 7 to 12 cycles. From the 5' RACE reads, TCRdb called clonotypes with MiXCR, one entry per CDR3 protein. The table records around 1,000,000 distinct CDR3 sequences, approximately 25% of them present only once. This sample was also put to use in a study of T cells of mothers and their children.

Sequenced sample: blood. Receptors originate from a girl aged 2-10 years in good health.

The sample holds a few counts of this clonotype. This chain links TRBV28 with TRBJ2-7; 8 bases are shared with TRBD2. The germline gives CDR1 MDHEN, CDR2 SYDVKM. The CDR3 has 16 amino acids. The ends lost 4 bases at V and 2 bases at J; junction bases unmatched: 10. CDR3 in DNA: TGTGCCAGCAGTTCTCTAAATAGCGGGGACCCCTACGAGCAGTACTTC. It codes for CASSSLNSGDPYEQYF.

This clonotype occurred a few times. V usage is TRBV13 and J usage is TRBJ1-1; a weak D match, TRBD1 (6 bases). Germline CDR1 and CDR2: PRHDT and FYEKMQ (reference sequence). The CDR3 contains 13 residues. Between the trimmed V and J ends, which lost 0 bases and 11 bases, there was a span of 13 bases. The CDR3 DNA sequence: TGTGCCAGCAGCTTAGGCAGGGGAATACTGGCTTTCTTT. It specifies CASSLGRGILAFF.

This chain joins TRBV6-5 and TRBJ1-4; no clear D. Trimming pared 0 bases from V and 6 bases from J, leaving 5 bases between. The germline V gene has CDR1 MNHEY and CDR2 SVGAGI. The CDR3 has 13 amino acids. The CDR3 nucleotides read TGTGCCAGCAGTTACTCCTTACATGAAAAACTGTTTTTT. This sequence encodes CASSYSLHEKLFF.

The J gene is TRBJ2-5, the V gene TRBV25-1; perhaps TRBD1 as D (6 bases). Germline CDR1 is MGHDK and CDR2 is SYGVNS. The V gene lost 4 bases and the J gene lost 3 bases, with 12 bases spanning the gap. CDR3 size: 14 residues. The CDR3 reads CASSGTGFKETQYF. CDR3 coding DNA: TGTGCCAGCAGTGGCACAGGGTTTAAAGAGACCCAGTACTTC.

The CDR3 DNA sequence: TGTGCCAGCAGCCAAACAAACTCTGGGGCCAACGTCCTGACTTTC. It codes for CASSQTNSGANVLTF. The chain links TRBV21-1 to TRBJ2-6. TRBV21-1 is a pseudogene. The CDR3 runs 15 residues.

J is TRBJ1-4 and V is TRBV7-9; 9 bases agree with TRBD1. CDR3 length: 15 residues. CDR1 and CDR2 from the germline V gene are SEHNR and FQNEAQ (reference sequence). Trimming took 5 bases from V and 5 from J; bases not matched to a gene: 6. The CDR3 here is CASSALTGGNEKLFF. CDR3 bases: TGTGCCAGCAGCGCTTTGACAGGGGGGAATGAAAAACTGTTTTTT.

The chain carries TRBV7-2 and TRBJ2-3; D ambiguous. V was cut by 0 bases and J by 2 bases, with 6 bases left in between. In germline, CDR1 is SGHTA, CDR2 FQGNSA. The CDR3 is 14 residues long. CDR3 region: CASSLAQSTDTQYF. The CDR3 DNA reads TGTGCCAGCAGCTTAGCCCAGTCCACAGATACGCAGTATTTT.

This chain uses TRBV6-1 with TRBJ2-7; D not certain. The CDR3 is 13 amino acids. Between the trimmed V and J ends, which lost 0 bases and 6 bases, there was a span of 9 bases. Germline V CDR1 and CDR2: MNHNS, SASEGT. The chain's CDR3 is CASSEARSGEQYF. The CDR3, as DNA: TGTGCCAGCAGTGAAGCGCGGTCTGGCGAGCAGTACTTC.

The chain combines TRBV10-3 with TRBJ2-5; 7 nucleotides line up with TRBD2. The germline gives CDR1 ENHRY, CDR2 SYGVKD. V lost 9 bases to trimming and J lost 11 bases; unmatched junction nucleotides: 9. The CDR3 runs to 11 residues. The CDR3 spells CAISPAGEQYF. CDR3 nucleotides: TGTGCCATTTCTCCGGCGGGGGAGCAGTACTTC.

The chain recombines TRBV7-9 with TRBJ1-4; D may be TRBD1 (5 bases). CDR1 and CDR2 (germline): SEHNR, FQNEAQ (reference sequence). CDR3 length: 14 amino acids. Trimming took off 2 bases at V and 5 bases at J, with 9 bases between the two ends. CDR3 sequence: CASSLRNRNEKLFF. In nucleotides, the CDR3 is TGTGCCAGCAGCTTAAGGAACAGGAATGAAAAACTGTTTTTT. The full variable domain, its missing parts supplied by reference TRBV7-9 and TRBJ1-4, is DTGVSQNPRHKITKRGQNVTFRCDPISEHNRLYWYRQTLGQGPEFLTYFQNEAQLEKSRLLSDRFSAERPKGSFSTLEIQRTEQGDSAMYLCASSLRNRNEKLFFGSGTQLSVL.

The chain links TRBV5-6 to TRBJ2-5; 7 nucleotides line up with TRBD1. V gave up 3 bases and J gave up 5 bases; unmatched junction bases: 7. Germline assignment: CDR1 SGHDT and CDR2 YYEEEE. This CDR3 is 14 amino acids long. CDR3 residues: CASSSDDRAETQYF. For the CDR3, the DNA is TGTGCCAGCAGCTCGGATGACAGGGCGGAGACCCAGTACTTC.

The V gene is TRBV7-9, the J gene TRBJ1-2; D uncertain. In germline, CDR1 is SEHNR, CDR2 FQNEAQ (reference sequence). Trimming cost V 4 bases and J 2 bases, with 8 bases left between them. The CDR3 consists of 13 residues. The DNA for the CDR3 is TGTGCCAGCAGCTCCACCCTAAACTATGGCTACACCTTC. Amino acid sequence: CASSSTLNYGYTF.

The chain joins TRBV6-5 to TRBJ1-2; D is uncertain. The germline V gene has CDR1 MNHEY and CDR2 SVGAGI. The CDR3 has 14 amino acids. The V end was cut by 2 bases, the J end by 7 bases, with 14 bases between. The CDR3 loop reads CASSYNGEASGYTF. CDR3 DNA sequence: TGTGCCAGCAGTTACAACGGGGAGGCGAGTGGCTACACCTTC.

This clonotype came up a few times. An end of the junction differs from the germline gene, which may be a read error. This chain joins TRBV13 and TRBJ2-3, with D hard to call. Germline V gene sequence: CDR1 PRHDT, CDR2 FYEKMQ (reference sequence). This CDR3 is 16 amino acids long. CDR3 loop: CASSLSSSKVTDTQYF. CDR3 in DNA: TGTGCCAGCAGCTTAAGTAGTTCTAAGGTCACAGATACACAGTATTTT.